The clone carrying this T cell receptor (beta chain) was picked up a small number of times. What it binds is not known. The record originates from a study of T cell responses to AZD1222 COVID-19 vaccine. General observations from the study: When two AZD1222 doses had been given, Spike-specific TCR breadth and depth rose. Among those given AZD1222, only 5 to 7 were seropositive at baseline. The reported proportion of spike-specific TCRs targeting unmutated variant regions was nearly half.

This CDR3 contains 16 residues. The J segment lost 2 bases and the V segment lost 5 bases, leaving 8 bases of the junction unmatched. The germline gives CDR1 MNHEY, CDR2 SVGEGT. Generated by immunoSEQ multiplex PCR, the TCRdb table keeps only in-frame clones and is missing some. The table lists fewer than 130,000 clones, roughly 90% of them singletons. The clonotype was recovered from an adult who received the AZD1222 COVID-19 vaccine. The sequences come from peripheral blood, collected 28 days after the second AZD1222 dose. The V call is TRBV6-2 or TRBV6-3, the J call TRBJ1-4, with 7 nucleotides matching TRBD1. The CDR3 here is CASSQTGWATNEKLFF. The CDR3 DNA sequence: TGTGCCAGCAGTCAGACAGGGTGGGCTACTAATGAAAAACTGTTTTTT.